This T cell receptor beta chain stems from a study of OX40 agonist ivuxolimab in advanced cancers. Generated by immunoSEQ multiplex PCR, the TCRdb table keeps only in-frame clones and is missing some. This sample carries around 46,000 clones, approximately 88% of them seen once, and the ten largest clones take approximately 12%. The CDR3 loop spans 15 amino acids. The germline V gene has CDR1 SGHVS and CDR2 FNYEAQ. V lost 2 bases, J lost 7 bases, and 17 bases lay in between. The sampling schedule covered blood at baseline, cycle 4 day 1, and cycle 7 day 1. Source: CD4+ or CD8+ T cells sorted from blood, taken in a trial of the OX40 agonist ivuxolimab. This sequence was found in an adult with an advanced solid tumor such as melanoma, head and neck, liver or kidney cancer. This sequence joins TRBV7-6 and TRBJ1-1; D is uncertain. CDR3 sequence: CASSLLLNRLIEAFF. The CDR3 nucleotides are TGTGCCAGCAGCTTACTATTGAACAGATTAATTGAAGCTTTCTTT.